The 25 T cell receptor beta chains given below trace back to one sample, sequenced in a study of T cells in Graves' hyperthyroidism and ophthalmopathy. Researchers took RNA transcripts and amplified the TCR beta CDR3 regions from them. The HTBI primer set was used in a first-round RT-PCR of the TCR CDR3. Via MiXCR, TCRdb re-called the multiplex PCR reads, giving one row per CDR3 protein. The table includes more than 350,000 distinct CDR3 sequences, roughly 15% detected once. Sequenced material: blood. Every receptor here comes from a woman younger than 45 with Graves' ophthalmopathy.

This clonotype was recorded many times. J is TRBJ2-7 and V is TRBV5-6; D not resolved. Germline V gives CDR1 SGHDT, CDR2 YYEEEE. The germline V and J ends were trimmed by 1 base and 4 bases, with 18 bases remaining between them. The CDR3 contains 16 residues. The chain's CDR3 is CASSLLGGGRSYEQYF. The DNA of the CDR3 is TGTGCCAGCAGCTTGCTCGGCGGTGGGCGGTCGTACGAGCAGTACTTC.

This clonotype was observed a handful of times. This chain joins TRBV24-1 and TRBJ1-2, with D perhaps matching TRBD1 (6 bases). Germline-derived CDR1 and CDR2 are KGHDR and SFDVKD. The CDR3 has 14 residues. Trimming took 2 bases from V and 2 from J, leaving 8 bases between them. The DNA of the CDR3 is TGTGCCACCAGTGATTCAGGGGCAAACTATGGCTACACCTTC. Translating gives CATSDSGANYGYTF.

This clonotype was observed many times. The chain joins TRBV12-3 or TRBV12-4 to TRBJ2-2, with 9 nucleotides matching TRBD1. V shed 6 bases and J 5 bases; nucleotides not matched to a gene: 7. CDR3 length: 15 amino acids. The CDR3 region is CASSPEQGATGELFF. CDR3 DNA sequence: TGTGCCAGCAGCCCTGAACAGGGGGCGACCGGGGAGCTGTTTTTT.

This chain joins TRBV6-1 and TRBJ2-2; the match to TRBD2 covers 15 bases. From germline, CDR1 is MNHNS and CDR2 SASEGT. CDR3 length equals 17 residues. Trimming at V came to 5 bases and at J to 6 bases, leaving 7 bases not matched to a gene. The DNA of the CDR3 is TGTGCCAGCAGTTCCTCCGGACTAGCGGGGGGGCCCGGGGAGCTGTTTTTT. Translated, it gives CASSSSGLAGGPGELFF.

The chain links TRBV28 to TRBJ2-7; tentative D call: TRBD1 (5 bases). The ends were cut back, 3 bases at V and 6 bases at J, with 9 bases in the middle. Germline assignment: CDR1 MDHEN and CDR2 SYDVKM. This CDR3 is 12 amino acids long. The CDR3 here is CASSFKGVEQYF. The DNA of the CDR3 is TGTGCCAGCAGTTTTAAAGGGGTCGAGCAGTACTTC.

Ten or more counts support this clonotype. This chain uses TRBV5-6 with TRBJ1-2; tentative D call: TRBD1 (5 bases). V was trimmed by 4 bases and J by 3 bases, leaving 13 bases between them. This CDR3 spans 14 amino acids. Looked up from germline, CDR1 is SGHDT and CDR2 is YYEEEE. CDR3 protein: CASSPGPADYGYTF. CDR3 sequence (DNA): TGTGCCAGCAGCCCGGGGCCCGCTGACTATGGCTACACCTTC. The whole variable domain, filled in from reference TRBV5-6 and TRBJ1-2, reads DAGVTQSPTHLIKTRGQQVTLRCSPKSGHDTVSWYQQALGQGPQFIFQYYEEEERQRGNFPDRFSGHQFPNYSSELNVNALLLGDSALYLCASSPGPADYGYTFGSGTRLTVV.

This clonotype has a count of ten or more. This chain's CDR3 is CASGTAYNQPQHF. The CDR3 DNA reads TGTGCCTCCGGGACAGCCTACAATCAGCCCCAGCATTTT. V and J are TRBV30 and TRBJ1-5, with 7 positions matching TRBD1. The CDR3 totals 13 residues. Germline CDR1 GTSNPN, CDR2 SVGIG (reference sequence). The V and J ends lost 7 bases and 3 bases, in that order; junction bases with no gene match: 6.

This clonotype was counted between two and nine times. This chain uses TRBV29-1 with TRBJ1-4; TRBD1 matches at 10 bases. The CDR3 is made up of 15 amino acids. V shed 6 bases, J shed 8 bases, and the junction held 12 bases outside the gene matches. Germline V gives CDR1 SQVTM, CDR2 ANQGSEA. DNA of the CDR3: TGCAGCGTCCCGGGACAGGGGACCAGAGGGGAAAAACTGTTTTTT. This codes for CSVPGQGTRGEKLFF.

This clonotype was seen at least ten times. The rearrangement links TRBV15 to TRBJ1-5; the D gene is possibly TRBD1 (5 bases). The V gene lost 0 bases and the J gene lost 6 bases, with 12 bases spanning the gap. CDR3 size: 15 residues. The germline V gene encodes CDR1 LNHNV and CDR2 YYDKDF (reference sequence). CDR3 sequence (DNA): TGTGCCACCAGCAGAGATGTAGGGGCGGGTCAGCCCCAGCATTTT. Residues: CATSRDVGAGQPQHF.

This clonotype occurred many times. The junction does not match germline at one end; this may be a read error. V usage is TRBV5-6 and J usage is TRBJ2-5; no definite D call. CDR3 length: 15 amino acids. Germline V lookup: CDR1 SGHDT, CDR2 YYEEEE. The CDR3: CASSLAGAPRETQYF. The CDR3, as DNA: TGTGCCAGCAGTTTGGCCGGAGCCCCCAGGGAGACCCAGTACTTC.

The sample holds many counts of this clonotype. V and J are TRBV12-3 or TRBV12-4 and TRBJ2-5; tentative D call: TRBD1 (5 bases). The germline V and J ends were trimmed by 7 bases and 1 base, with 10 bases remaining between them. CDR3 length: 13 residues. The CDR3 sequence is CASTPDSQETQYF. In DNA, the CDR3 is TGTGCCAGCACCCCAGACAGCCAAGAGACCCAGTACTTC.

There are many counts of this clonotype. The rearrangement links TRBV20-1 to TRBJ2-1; TRBD1 matches 7 bases. This CDR3 contains 15 residues. The J segment lost 5 bases and the V segment lost 5 bases, leaving 12 bases of the junction unmatched. The V gene's germline CDR1 is DFQATT and CDR2 SNEGSKA (reference sequence). CDR3 region: CSARDREHADNEQFF. The CDR3 DNA follows: TGCAGTGCTCGGGACAGAGAACACGCCGACAATGAGCAGTTCTTC.

This clonotype was found many times. The gene calls are TRBV18 and TRBJ1-1; the D is unclear. Germline CDR1 KGHSH, CDR2 LQKENI. V was clipped by 8 bases and J by 0 bases, with 10 bases between them. The CDR3 has 13 amino acids. This CDR3 reads CASSPSLNTEAFF. CDR3 in DNA: TGTGCCAGCAGCCCATCCTTGAACACTGAAGCTTTCTTT.

This clonotype was detected many times. The V and J genes are TRBV5-8 and TRBJ2-3; no clear D gene. Germline-derived CDR1 and CDR2 are SGHTS and YDEGEE. Deletions cut 5 bases from V and 1 base from J, with 11 bases between. The CDR3 is 14 amino acids. The CDR3 loop is CASRRPGGTDTQYF. CDR3 DNA: TGTGCCAGCAGGCGGCCGGGCGGCACAGATACGCAGTATTTT.

This clonotype was counted at least ten times. The chain has TRBV6-1 and TRBJ1-1; D possibly corresponds to TRBD1 (5 bases). V lost 5 bases and J lost 6, with 16 bases in between. The CDR3 is 14 residues long. Per the germline V gene, CDR1 is MNHNS and CDR2 is SASEGT. The CDR3 is CASSFLGTAPEAFF. CDR3 nucleotide sequence: TGTGCCAGCAGTTTCCTCGGGACTGCCCCTGAAGCTTTCTTT.

The genes are TRBV6-2 or TRBV6-3 and TRBJ1-3; D uncertain. The CDR3 is 16 amino acids. The V end was cut by 0 bases, the J end by 4 bases, with 13 bases between. Germline V gives CDR1 MNHEY, CDR2 SVGEGT. CDR3 bases: TGTGCCAGCAGTTACTCTCCGCAGACACCAGGAAACACCATATATTTT. Its translation is CASSYSPQTPGNTIYF.

This chain uses TRBV20-1 with TRBJ2-7; weak D call: TRBD1 (6 bases). The CDR3 has 18 amino acids. V lost 0 bases and J 3 bases, leaving 24 bases between the germline ends. Germline assignment: CDR1 DFQATT and CDR2 SNEGSKA (reference sequence). CDR3 loop: CSARDSQGTGRVIYEQYF. As DNA, the CDR3 is TGCAGTGCTAGAGATTCGCAGGGGACGGGACGAGTCATCTACGAGCAGTACTTC.

This clonotype was counted at least ten times. The chain links TRBV5-1 to TRBJ2-3; possibly TRBD1 or TRBD2 for D (5 bases each). Germline V CDR1 and CDR2: SGHRS, YFSETQ. V was cut by 2 bases and J by 6 bases, with 16 bases left in between. CDR3 length equals 15 residues. The CDR3 here is CASSFRGSEMDTQYF. CDR3 DNA: TGCGCCAGCAGCTTCCGGGGCTCAGAAATGGATACGCAGTATTTT.

This clonotype came up many times. J is TRBJ2-7 and V is TRBV10-1; maybe TRBD2 (6 bases). Germline CDR1 reads WNHNN; CDR2 reads SYGVQD (reference sequence). CDR3 length: 15 residues. V lost 2 bases to trimming and J lost 3 bases, with 14 bases between them. Here the CDR3 reads CASSETRGYLYEQYF. The CDR3 DNA reads as TGCGCCAGCAGTGAGACTCGGGGGTATCTCTACGAGCAGTACTTC.

In its sample, this clonotype was seen a few times. The chain uses TRBV19 and TRBJ2-1; tentatively, D is TRBD1 or TRBD2 (7 bases each). Trimming pared 7 bases from V and 6 bases from J, leaving 19 bases between. There are 15 residues in the CDR3. The germline gives CDR1 LNHDA, CDR2 SQIVND (reference sequence). This CDR3 is CASTGQGGPRNEQFF. In nucleotides, the CDR3 is TGTGCCAGTACCGGTCAGGGGGGGCCTCGCAATGAGCAGTTCTTC.

This clonotype was seen many times. The CDR3 DNA reads as TGCAGTGCTAGAGATTGGGGCGGAGGAACTGAAGCTTTCTTT. Translation: CSARDWGGGTEAFF. This chain connects TRBV20-1 to TRBJ1-1; D is perhaps TRBD1 (5 bases). CDR1 DFQATT and CDR2 SNEGSKA come from the germline V gene (reference sequence). Deletions cut 0 bases from V and 5 bases from J, with 13 bases between. This CDR3 contains 14 residues.

With respect to this clonotype: At one boundary the junction diverges from the germline segment, which might be a read error. V usage is TRBV28 and J usage is TRBJ2-7; D gene ambiguous. This CDR3 spans 10 amino acids. Germline CDR1 MDHEN, CDR2 SYDVKM. CDR3 nucleotides: TGTGCCAGCAGCTCCTACAAGCAGTACTTC. Amino acid sequence: CASSSYKQYF.

There are many counts of this clonotype. The rearrangement joins TRBV20-1 to TRBJ1-6, with D unclear. The CDR3 extends over 14 amino acids. V was pared by 5 bases and J by 0 bases, with 8 bases between. Per germline, CDR1 DFQATT and CDR2 SNEGSKA (reference sequence). CDR3 loop: CSAGSLSYNSPLHF. CDR3 DNA: TGCAGTGCTGGGTCCCTCTCCTATAATTCACCCCTCCACTTT.

This clonotype was seen at least ten times. J is TRBJ2-1 and V is TRBV7-8; D assignment may be TRBD1 or TRBD2 (6 bases each). CDR1 is SGHVS, CDR2 FQNEAQ, per germline. The CDR3 has 16 amino acids. Trimming cost V 9 bases and J 9 bases, with 27 bases left between them. The chain's CDR3 is CASLGYLGGQAIEQFF. The CDR3 nucleotides are TGTGCCAGTCTCGGTTACTTAGGGGGGCAGGCCATTGAGCAGTTCTTC.

This clonotype was counted many times. J is TRBJ2-1 and V is TRBV7-6; TRBD1 matches 7 bases. In germline, CDR1 is SGHVS, CDR2 FNYEAQ. The CDR3 is 15 residues long. J lost 2 bases, V lost 2 bases, and 3 bases had no gene match. The chain's CDR3 is CASSLLTGPYNEQFF. The CDR3 DNA sequence: TGTGCCAGCAGCTTACTGACAGGGCCCTACAATGAGCAGTTCTTC.